These 29 T cell receptor beta chains came from one sample sequenced in a study of graft-versus-host responses after intestinal transplantation. This table comes from immunoSEQ multiplex PCR, and its TCRdb copy is limited to in-frame clones, with some not included. The repertoire holds roughly 120,000 clones, with just under 95% as singletons. The antigens of these receptors remain unknown. The sample consisted of unstimulated CD4+ T cells sorted from spleen or lymph node cells, taken before intestinal transplant. The receptors derive from a human donor who received an intestinal transplant.

The V call is TRBV18, the J call TRBJ2-4; 7 bases agree with TRBD2. V dropped 3 bases and J dropped 7; count of bases not matched to a gene: 3. Germline V lookup: CDR1 KGHSH, CDR2 LQKENI. This CDR3 contains 13 residues. The CDR3 DNA is TGTGCCAGCTCACCGAGGGGAGGGAACATTCAGTACTTC. It translates to CASSPRGGNIQYF.

CDR3 residues: CSVRRGGNQETQYF. CDR3 sequence (DNA): TGCAGCGTCCGGAGGGGTGGGAACCAAGAGACCCAGTACTTC. The rearrangement uses TRBV29-1 and TRBJ2-5; D may be TRBD2 (6 bases). Germline V CDR1 and CDR2: SQVTM, ANQGSEA. V gave up 6 bases and J gave up 0 bases, with 14 bases separating them. This CDR3 has 14 amino acids. Combining the CDR3 with reference TRBV29-1 and TRBJ2-5 gives the whole variable domain SAVISQKPSRDICQRGTSLTIQCQVDSQVTMMFWYRQQPGQSLTLIATANQGSEATYESGFVIDKFPISRPNLTFSTLTVSNMSPEDSSIYLCSVRRGGNQETQYFGPGTRLLVL.

This rearrangement joins TRBV2 to TRBJ2-2; 11 positions agree with TRBD2. V dropped 4 bases and J dropped 7; count of bases not matched to a gene: 8. There are 16 residues in the CDR3. Germline V gene sequence: CDR1 SNHLY, CDR2 FYNNEI. The CDR3 protein is CASSVLAGGRSGELFF. DNA for the CDR3: TGTGCCAGCAGTGTATTAGCGGGAGGGCGAAGCGGGGAGCTGTTTTTT.

V and J are TRBV11-3 and TRBJ2-1; D uncertain. This CDR3 is built from 12 residues. Germline CDR1 and CDR2: SGHNT and YENEEA. With 4 bases removed from V and 6 bases from J, the gap between germline ends came to 7 bases. The CDR3 DNA reads TGTGCCAGCAGCTCCGGAGCCAATGAGCAGTTCTTC. Translated: CASSSGANEQFF.

V gene TRBV6-5 combines with J gene TRBJ2-7; D remains unclear. Germline CDR1 is MNHEY and CDR2 is SVGAGI. V lost 0 bases and J 0 bases, leaving 9 bases between the germline ends. CDR3 size: 15 residues. DNA of the CDR3: TGTGCCAGCAGTTACTCAGGCTCGAGCTCCTACGAGCAGTACTTC. This sequence encodes CASSYSGSSSYEQYF.

The chain has TRBV4-2 and TRBJ1-3, with D hard to call. The CDR3 totals 17 residues. Germline lookup yields CDR1 LGHNA and CDR2 YNFKEQ. V was clipped by 0 bases and J by 0 bases, with 12 bases between them. CDR3 sequence (DNA): TGTGCCAGCAGCCAAGAGGTGCAGGCGATCTCTGGAAACACCATATATTTT. The encoded protein is CASSQEVQAISGNTIYF.

The V and J genes are TRBV5-1 and TRBJ2-3; D may be TRBD2 (5 bases). Germline CDR1 reads SGHRS; CDR2 reads YFSETQ. The CDR3 sequence is 14 residues long. V shed 7 bases and J shed 3 bases, with 15 bases lying between them. The CDR3 protein is CASQTAERTDTQYF. CDR3 nucleotides: TGCGCCAGCCAAACAGCGGAACGTACAGATACGCAGTATTTT.

V and J are TRBV5-1 and TRBJ2-2; no clear D gene. The V end was cut by 2 bases, the J end by 7 bases, with 12 bases between. The CDR3 has 14 residues. Germline V lookup: CDR1 SGHRS, CDR2 YFSETQ. The CDR3 spells CASSFLTSGGELFF. CDR3 coding DNA: TGCGCCAGCAGCTTTCTGACGTCTGGCGGGGAGCTGTTTTTT.

V usage is TRBV28 and J usage is TRBJ1-1; a possible D gene is TRBD1 (6 bases). With 4 bases removed from V and 1 base from J, the gap between germline ends came to 19 bases. CDR3 length equals 17 residues. CDR1 is MDHEN, CDR2 SYDVKM, per germline. The CDR3 region is CASSSPWGPQTNTEAFF. The CDR3 nucleotides read TGTGCCAGCAGTTCACCCTGGGGGCCCCAAACGAACACTGAAGCTTTCTTT.

This clone showed up just once. The V gene is TRBV7-3, the J gene TRBJ2-5, with TRBD2 matching over 9 bases. Germline CDR1 reads SGHTA; CDR2 reads FQGTGA. The CDR3 covers 15 residues. V shed 0 bases, J shed 4 bases, and the junction held 3 bases outside the gene matches. The CDR3 here is CASSLTSGSIETQYF. For the CDR3, the DNA is TGTGCCAGCAGCTTAACTAGCGGGAGCATAGAGACCCAGTACTTC.

The J gene is TRBJ2-7, the V gene TRBV30, with D possibly being TRBD2 (6 bases). The J call may be mistaken, given a closer DNA end match to TRBJ2-1. In germline, CDR1 is GTSNPN, CDR2 SVGIG (reference sequence). This CDR3 has 15 amino acids. DNA of the CDR3: TGTGCCTGGAGTGCCACGATCGCGGGGCACAATGAGCAGTTCTTC. Translated: CAWSATIAGHNEQFF.

CDR3 in amino acids: CASSIEGTEAFF. Written as DNA, the CDR3 is TGTGCCAGTAGTATAGAGGGGACTGAAGCTTTCTTT. V is TRBV19 and J is TRBJ1-1; D remains ambiguous. Trimming removed 0 bases at V and 5 bases at J, with 4 bases between. This CDR3 region has 12 residues. Germline assignment: CDR1 LNHDA and CDR2 SQIVND (reference sequence).

This clone was recorded once. The genes are TRBV14 and TRBJ2-5; 8 nucleotides agree with TRBD1. Germline CDR1 SGHDN, CDR2 FVKESK. V was clipped by 2 bases and J by 5 bases; unmatched bases: 13. The CDR3 sequence is 17 residues long. In DNA form, the CDR3 reads TGTGCCAGCAGCCAACGTTCTCAGGGGGCTCCTGAGGAGACCCAGTACTTC. It codes for CASSQRSQGAPEETQYF.

This clone showed up just once. The chain has TRBV30 and TRBJ2-1, with 10 bases lining up with TRBD2. Germline CDR1 and CDR2: GTSNPN and SVGIG (reference sequence). This CDR3 has 14 amino acids. The ends lost 2 bases at V and 3 bases at J; junction bases unmatched: 1. The CDR3 nucleotides are TGTGCCTGGAGTCGGACTAGCGGCTACAATGAGCAGTTCTTC. Its protein product is CAWSRTSGYNEQFF.

The chain carries TRBV6-5 and TRBJ2-7, with unresolved D. Trimming pared 5 bases from V and 3 bases from J, leaving 5 bases between. The CDR3 sequence is 11 residues long. Germline V gene data show CDR1 as MNHEY and CDR2 as SVGAGI. In nucleotides, the CDR3 is TGTGCCAGCAGTCAAAGCTACGAGCAGTACTTC. Its translation is CASSQSYEQYF.

This clone showed up just once. J is TRBJ2-7 and V is TRBV18, with D possibly being TRBD1 (6 bases). Trimming removed 2 bases from V and 7 bases from J, with 18 bases in between. CDR1 KGHSH and CDR2 LQKENI come from the germline V gene. The CDR3 totals 15 residues. This chain's CDR3 is CASSPAGTPWGEQYF. The CDR3 DNA is TGTGCCAGCTCACCAGCCGGGACACCGTGGGGGGAGCAGTACTTC. The full variable domain, completed using reference TRBV18 and TRBJ2-7, is NAGVMQNPRHLVRRRGQEARLRCSPMKGHSHVYWYRQLPEEGLKFMVYLQKENIIDESGMPKERFSAEFPKEGPSILRIQQVVRGDSAAYFCASSPAGTPWGEQYFGPGTRLTVT.

The gene calls are TRBV11-3 and TRBJ2-1, with 10 nucleotides matching TRBD2. The CDR3 totals 17 residues. Germline V lookup: CDR1 SGHNT, CDR2 YENEEA. V lost 5 bases, J lost 8 bases, and 15 bases stayed unmatched. The CDR3 reads CASSLKAGGSFGDEQFF. The CDR3 region has the DNA TGTGCCAGCAGCCTCAAAGCGGGAGGGTCATTTGGTGATGAGCAGTTCTTC.

This clone was found a few times. The V call is TRBV7-9, the J call TRBJ2-2; D possibly corresponds to TRBD2 (6 bases). CDR3 size: 15 residues. Germline V gives CDR1 SEHNR, CDR2 FQNEAQ (reference sequence). Trimming shortened V by 4 bases and J by 6 bases, and 15 bases separated the two germline ends. In DNA form, the CDR3 reads TGTGCCAGCAGCTCGGGGGTCGATTCCTCCGGGGAGCTGTTTTTT. It codes for CASSSGVDSSGELFF.

This chain's CDR3 is CASSLGLAGGLNEQFF. The CDR3 nucleotides are TGTGCCAGCAGCTTGGGACTAGCGGGAGGGCTCAATGAGCAGTTCTTC. This chain links TRBV5-5 with TRBJ2-1, with 14 bases lining up with TRBD2. The germline V gene has CDR1 SGHKS and CDR2 YYEKEE (reference sequence). J gave up 6 bases and V 0 bases, and 2 bases lay outside the gene matches. The CDR3 is made up of 16 amino acids.

The CDR3 reads CASSFGGLVIEAFF. Here the CDR3 DNA reads TGTGCCAGCAGCTTCGGGGGTTTGGTAATTGAAGCTTTCTTT. The chain has TRBV5-4 and TRBJ1-1; maybe TRBD1 (5 bases). The germline V and J ends were trimmed by 2 bases and 7 bases, with 15 bases remaining between them. This CDR3 comprises 14 residues. CDR1 is SGHNT, CDR2 YYREEE, per germline (reference sequence).

The chain recombines TRBV14 with TRBJ2-5; no clear D. In germline, CDR1 is SGHDN, CDR2 FVKESK. This CDR3 contains 11 residues. V dropped 2 bases and J dropped 2 bases, with 0 bases sitting between them. The CDR3, as DNA: TGTGCCAGCAGCCAACAAGAGACCCAGTACTTC. Protein product: CASSQQETQYF.

This sequence joins TRBV28 and TRBJ2-2, with D perhaps TRBD1 (5 bases). The CDR3 covers 15 residues. V lost 5 bases and J lost 4, with 14 bases in between. From germline, CDR1 is MDHEN and CDR2 SYDVKM. CDR3: CASSPATVPTGELFF. The CDR3 DNA sequence: TGTGCCAGCAGTCCTGCGACAGTCCCCACCGGGGAGCTGTTTTTT. Supplemented by reference TRBV28 and TRBJ2-2, the full variable domain reads DVKVTQSSRYLVKRTGEKVFLECVQDMDHENMFWYRQDPGLGLRLIYFSYDVKMKEKGDIPEGYSVSREKKERFSLILESASTNQTSMYLCASSPATVPTGELFFGEGSRLTVL.

This chain uses TRBV19 with TRBJ1-2; weak D call: TRBD1 (5 bases). V lost 9 bases, J lost 8 bases, and 16 bases lay in between. Germline lookup yields CDR1 LNHDA and CDR2 SQIVND (reference sequence). The CDR3 length is 12 residues. CDR3: CASFMTAGGYTF. CDR3 DNA: TGTGCCAGCTTTATGACAGCCGGGGGCTACACCTTC. The variable domain in full, with the rest retrieved from reference TRBV19 and TRBJ1-2, is DGGITQSPKYLFRKEGQNVTLSCEQNLNHDAMYWYRQDPGQGLRLIYYSQIVNDFQKGDIAEGYSVSREKKESFPLTVTSAQKNPTAFYLCASFMTAGGYTFGSGTRLTVV.

The chain recombines TRBV2 with TRBJ1-2; 10 bases match TRBD1. The CDR3 totals 15 residues. V shed 6 bases and J 6 bases; nucleotides not matched to a gene: 10. The V gene's germline CDR1 is SNHLY and CDR2 FYNNEI. Here the CDR3 DNA reads TGTGCCAGCAGGACTAAGACAGGGGGCAGAAATGGCTACACCTTC. Encoded protein: CASRTKTGGRNGYTF. The whole variable domain, remainder taken from reference TRBV2 and TRBJ1-2, is EPEVTQTPSHQVTQMGQEVILRCVPISNHLYFYWYRQILGQKVEFLVSFYNNEISEKSEIFDDQFSVERPDGSNFTLKIRSTKLEDSAMYFCASRTKTGGRNGYTFGSGTRLTVV.

This clone was detected only a few times. V and J are TRBV28 and TRBJ1-3, with D uncertain. Germline lookup yields CDR1 MDHEN and CDR2 SYDVKM. This CDR3 region has 12 residues. Trimming cost V 6 bases and J 0 bases, with 3 bases left between them. The CDR3 sequence is CASSFSGNTIYF. CDR3 DNA: TGTGCCAGCAGCTTCTCTGGAAACACCATATATTTT.

The chain combines TRBV5-1 with TRBJ1-2; the D is unclear. The V end lost 0 bases, the J end lost 6 bases, and 15 bases lay between the germline ends. The CDR3 covers 15 residues. Per germline, CDR1 SGHRS and CDR2 YFSETQ. DNA of the CDR3: TGCGCCAGCAGCTTGGTGGAGGGCGATATTCATGGCTACACCTTC. It encodes CASSLVEGDIHGYTF.

The gene calls are TRBV19 and TRBJ1-1, with 7 bases lining up with TRBD1. The germline CDR1 and CDR2 sequences are LNHDA and SQIVND (reference sequence). V was pared by 3 bases and J by 5 bases, with 9 bases of the junction left unmatched. The CDR3 contains 15 residues. The CDR3 DNA is TGTGCCAGTAGTATCAACAGGGGATTCGATACTGAAGCTTTCTTT. The encoded protein is CASSINRGFDTEAFF.

This rearrangement joins TRBV23-1 to TRBJ2-2, with TRBD2 matching over 8 bases. TRBV23-1 is marked as an open reading frame, function uncertain. CDR3 size: 18 residues. The junction had 14 bases not matched to a gene; V was cut back by 5 bases and J by 3 bases. The CDR3 region is CASSCILGGGRDTGELFF. The CDR3 region has the DNA TGCGCCAGCAGTTGTATTCTTGGCGGGGGGCGAGACACCGGGGAGCTGTTTTTT.

The V and J genes are TRBV18 and TRBJ2-2, with TRBD2 as a possible D gene (5 bases). The germline V gene encodes CDR1 KGHSH and CDR2 LQKENI. The CDR3 is 16 amino acids. V dropped 6 bases and J dropped 5 bases, with 19 bases sitting between them. The DNA for the CDR3 is TGTGCCAGCTCTTACATGTACAGAGGAGGAACCGGGGAGCTGTTTTTT. Translation: CASSYMYRGGTGELFF.